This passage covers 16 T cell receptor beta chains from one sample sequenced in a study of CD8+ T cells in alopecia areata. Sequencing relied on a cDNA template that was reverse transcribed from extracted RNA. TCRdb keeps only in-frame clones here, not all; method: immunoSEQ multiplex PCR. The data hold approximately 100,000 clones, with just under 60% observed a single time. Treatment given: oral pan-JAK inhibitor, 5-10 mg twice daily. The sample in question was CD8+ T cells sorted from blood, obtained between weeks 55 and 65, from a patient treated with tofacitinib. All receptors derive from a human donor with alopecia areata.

This CDR3 is CASSPGGPRYGYTF. The CDR3 region has the DNA TGTGCCAGCAGTCCCGGGGGGCCGAGATATGGCTACACCTTC. The chain joins TRBV6-6 to TRBJ1-2, with D perhaps matching TRBD1 (6 bases). The CDR3 loop spans 14 amino acids. Per the germline V gene, CDR1 is MNHNY and CDR2 is SVGAGI (reference sequence). V shed 5 bases and J shed 5 bases, with 15 bases lying between them.

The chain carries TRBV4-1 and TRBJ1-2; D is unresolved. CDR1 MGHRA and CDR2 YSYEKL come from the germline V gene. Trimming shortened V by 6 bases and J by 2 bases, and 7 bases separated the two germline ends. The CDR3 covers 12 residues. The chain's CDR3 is CASSPDNYGYTF. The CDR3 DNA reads TGCGCCAGCAGTCCCGACAACTATGGCTACACCTTC.

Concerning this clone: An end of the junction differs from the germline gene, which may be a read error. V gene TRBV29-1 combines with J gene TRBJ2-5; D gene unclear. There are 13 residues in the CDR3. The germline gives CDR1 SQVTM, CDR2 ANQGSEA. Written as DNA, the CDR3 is TGCAGCGTTGAGGCCACGTTCCAAGAGACCCAGCACTTC. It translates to CSVEATFQETQHF.

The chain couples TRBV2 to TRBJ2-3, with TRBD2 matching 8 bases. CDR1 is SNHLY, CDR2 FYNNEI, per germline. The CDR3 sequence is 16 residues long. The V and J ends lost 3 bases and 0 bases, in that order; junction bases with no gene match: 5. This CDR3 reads CASSELRGVSTDTQYF. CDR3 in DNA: TGTGCCAGCAGTGAGCTGCGGGGGGTGAGCACAGATACGCAGTATTTT.

The CDR3 DNA reads as TGTGCCAGCAGCGCCGGGGGCCCATACAATGAGCAGTTCTTC. Encoded protein: CASSAGGPYNEQFF. The chain employs TRBV9 and TRBJ2-1; either TRBD1 or TRBD2 may supply D (6 bases each). The CDR3 extends over 14 amino acids. Trimming pared 3 bases from V and 4 bases from J, leaving 11 bases between. From germline, CDR1 is SGDLS and CDR2 YYNGEE. Combining the CDR3 with reference TRBV9 and TRBJ2-1 gives the whole variable domain DSGVTQTPKHLITATGQRVTLRCSPRSGDLSVYWYQQSLDQGLQFLIQYYNGEERAKGNILERFSAQQFPDLHSELNLSSLELGDSALYFCASSAGGPYNEQFFGPGTRLTVL.

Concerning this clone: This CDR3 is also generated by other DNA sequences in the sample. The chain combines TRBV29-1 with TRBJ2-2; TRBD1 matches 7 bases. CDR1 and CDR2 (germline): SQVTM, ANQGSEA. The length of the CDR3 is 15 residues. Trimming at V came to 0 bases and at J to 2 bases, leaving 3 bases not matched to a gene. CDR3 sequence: CSVEDGTANTGELFF. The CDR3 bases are TGCAGCGTTGAAGATGGGACAGCAAACACCGGGGAGCTGTTTTTT.

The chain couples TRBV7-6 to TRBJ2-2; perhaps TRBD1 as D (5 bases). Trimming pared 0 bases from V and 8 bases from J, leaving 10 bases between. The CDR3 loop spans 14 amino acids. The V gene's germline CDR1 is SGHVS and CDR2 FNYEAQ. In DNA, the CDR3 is TGTGCCAGCAGCTTAGCGTGGGGCACGGGGGAGCTGTTTTTT. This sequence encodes CASSLAWGTGELFF.

Written as DNA, the CDR3 is TGTGCCAGCATCGGGTCAGACTATGGCTACACCTTC. It yields the protein CASIGSDYGYTF. The chain employs TRBV2 and TRBJ1-2; D uncertain. The CDR3 sequence is 12 residues long. Between the trimmed V and J ends, which lost 7 bases and 3 bases, there was a span of 9 bases. CDR1 is SNHLY, CDR2 FYNNEI, per germline.

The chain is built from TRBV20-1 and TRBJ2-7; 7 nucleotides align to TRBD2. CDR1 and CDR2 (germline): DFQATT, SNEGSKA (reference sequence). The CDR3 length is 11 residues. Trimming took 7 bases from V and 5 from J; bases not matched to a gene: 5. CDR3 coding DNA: TGCAGTGTAGTAAGCGGGAACGAGCAGTACTTC. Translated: CSVVSGNEQYF.

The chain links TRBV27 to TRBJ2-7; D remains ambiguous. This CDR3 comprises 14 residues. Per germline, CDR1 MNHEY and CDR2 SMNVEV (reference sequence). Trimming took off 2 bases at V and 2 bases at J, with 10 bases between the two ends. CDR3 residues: CASSLGGGAYEQYF. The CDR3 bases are TGTGCCAGCAGTTTAGGCGGCGGAGCCTACGAGCAGTACTTC.

This chain's CDR3 is CASSIGPAHYEQYF. The CDR3 DNA reads as TGTGCCAGCAGTATAGGGCCGGCCCACTACGAGCAGTACTTC. The chain couples TRBV27 to TRBJ2-7; D is ambiguous. V shed 5 bases and J shed 3 bases, with 14 bases lying between them. The CDR3 extends over 14 amino acids. Germline assignment: CDR1 MNHEY and CDR2 SMNVEV (reference sequence).

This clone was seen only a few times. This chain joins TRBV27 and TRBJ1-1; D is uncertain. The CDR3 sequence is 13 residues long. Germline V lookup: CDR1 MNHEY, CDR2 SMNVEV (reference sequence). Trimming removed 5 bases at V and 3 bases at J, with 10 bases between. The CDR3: CASSVDGYTEAFF. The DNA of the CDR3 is TGTGCCAGCAGTGTGGACGGCTACACTGAAGCTTTCTTT.

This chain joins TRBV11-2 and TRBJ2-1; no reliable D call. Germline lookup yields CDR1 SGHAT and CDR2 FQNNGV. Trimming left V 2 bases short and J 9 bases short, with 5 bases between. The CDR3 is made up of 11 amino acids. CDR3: CASSLPGEQFF. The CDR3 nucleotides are TGTGCCAGCAGCTTACCAGGTGAGCAGTTCTTC.

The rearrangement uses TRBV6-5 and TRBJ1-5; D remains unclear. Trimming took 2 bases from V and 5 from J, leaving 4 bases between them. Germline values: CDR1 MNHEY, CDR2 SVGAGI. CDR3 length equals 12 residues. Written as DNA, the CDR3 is TGTGCCAGCAGTTACCAAGATCAGCCCCAGCATTTT. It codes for CASSYQDQPQHF.

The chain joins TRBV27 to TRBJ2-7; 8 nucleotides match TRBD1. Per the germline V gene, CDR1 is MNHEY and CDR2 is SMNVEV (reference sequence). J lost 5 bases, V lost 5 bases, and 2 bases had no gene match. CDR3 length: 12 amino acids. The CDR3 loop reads CASSVTGDEQYF. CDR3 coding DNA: TGTGCCAGCAGTGTGACAGGGGACGAGCAGTACTTC.

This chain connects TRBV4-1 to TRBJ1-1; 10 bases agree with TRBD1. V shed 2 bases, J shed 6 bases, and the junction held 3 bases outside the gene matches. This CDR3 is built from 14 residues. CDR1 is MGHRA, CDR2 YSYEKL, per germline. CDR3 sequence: CASSQRGQGAEAFF. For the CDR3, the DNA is TGCGCCAGCAGCCAACGAGGACAGGGGGCTGAAGCTTTCTTT.